The 7 T cell receptor beta chains given below trace back to one sample, sequenced in a study of OX40 agonist ivuxolimab in advanced cancers. Assay used: immunoSEQ multiplex PCR; TCRdb lists only in-frame clones, some missing. Of more than 60,000 clones listed, approximately 84% are singletons. The specimen comprised CD4+ or CD8+ T cells sorted from blood, sampled in a trial of the OX40 agonist ivuxolimab. Receptor source: an adult with an advanced solid tumor such as melanoma, head and neck, liver or kidney cancer.

This clone was counted between two and nine times. The gene calls are TRBV4-2 and TRBJ2-5; 13 positions agree with TRBD2. The CDR3 runs to 18 residues. With 0 bases clipped from V and 5 bases from J, the junction kept 9 bases outside the gene matches. Per the germline V gene, CDR1 is LGHNA and CDR2 is YNFKEQ. The CDR3 spells CASSQELAGGPARETQYF. The CDR3 DNA is TGTGCCAGCAGCCAAGAACTAGCGGGGGGGCCGGCGAGGGAGACCCAGTACTTC.

This chain connects TRBV9 to TRBJ2-1; maybe TRBD1 (6 bases). Germline values: CDR1 SGDLS, CDR2 YYNGEE. This CDR3 contains 17 residues. The V end was cut by 0 bases, the J end by 8 bases, with 21 bases between. CDR3 region: CASSVGSRLGGKDEQFF. Written as DNA, the CDR3 is TGTGCCAGCAGCGTAGGTTCTAGATTAGGGGGTAAGGATGAGCAGTTCTTC.

The V and J genes are TRBV5-1 and TRBJ1-2, with 8 bases matching TRBD1. The V gene's germline CDR1 is SGHRS and CDR2 YFSETQ. The junction had 16 bases not matched to a gene; V was cut back by 1 base and J by 8 bases. The CDR3 is made up of 17 amino acids. CDR3: CASSLSGGLPGQAGYTF. CDR3 coding DNA: TGCGCCAGCAGCTTGTCCGGAGGACTTCCGGGACAGGCGGGCTACACCTTC.

The chain couples TRBV28 to TRBJ2-3, with 8 bases lining up with TRBD2. CDR1 is MDHEN and CDR2 is SYDVKM in the germline V gene. CDR3 length equals 15 residues. Germline trimming cut 6 bases from V and 0 bases from J; bases unmatched to any gene: 5. CDR3 nucleotide sequence: TGTGCCAGCAGCTTAGCGGGGTTAAGCACAGATACGCAGTATTTT. The encoded protein is CASSLAGLSTDTQYF.

As regards this clone: Other DNA sequences in the same sample also yield this CDR3. The chain carries TRBV27 and TRBJ1-1, with a tentative D call TRBD1 (6 bases). The CDR3 totals 13 residues. Trimming removed 6 bases from V and 4 bases from J, with 12 bases in between. CDR1 and CDR2 (germline): MNHEY, SMNVEV (reference sequence). The CDR3 is CASRLQGLTEAFF. The CDR3 DNA follows: TGTGCCAGCAGATTACAGGGCCTCACTGAAGCTTTCTTT.

The rearrangement joins TRBV6-5 to TRBJ2-5; TRBD2 agrees at 8 bases. V was clipped by 5 bases and J by 2 bases; unmatched bases: 4. This CDR3 has 14 amino acids. Looked up from germline, CDR1 is MNHEY and CDR2 is SVGAGI. This CDR3 is CASSPGGTQETQYF. The DNA for the CDR3 is TGTGCCAGCAGTCCGGGGGGGACACAAGAGACCCAGTACTTC.

J is TRBJ2-5 and V is TRBV2; 14 bases are a match to TRBD2. The CDR3 contains 15 residues. V lost 6 bases and J lost 7; bases outside the gene matches: 7. CDR1 is SNHLY, CDR2 FYNNEI, per germline. The CDR3 here is CASRETGTSGGTQYF. The CDR3 nucleotides read TGTGCCAGCAGGGAAACCGGGACTAGCGGGGGGACCCAGTACTTC.